This entry lists 5 T cell receptor beta chains sequenced from one sample in a study of blood T cell repertoires in COVID-19. Method: immunoSEQ multiplex PCR; TCRdb's copy keeps in-frame clones and lacks some. The profile shows around 210,000 clones, about four fifths of them singletons. The sequenced material came from peripheral blood. The source of these receptors is a woman aged 80 or over with COVID-19, enrolled during active disease.

This clone was counted a few times. CDR3 loop: CASSEGGGRTSSYEQYF. The CDR3 DNA reads TGTGCCAGCAGTGAAGGGGGAGGGCGGACTAGCTCCTACGAGCAGTACTTC. The chain recombines TRBV6-1 with TRBJ2-7; 7 bases are shared with TRBD2. The length of the CDR3 is 17 residues. Germline V CDR1 and CDR2: MNHNS, SASEGT. With V trimmed by 1 base and J by 0 bases, 9 bases remained unmatched.

CDR3 amino acids: CASRRQGNYGYTF. The CDR3 region has the DNA TGTGCCAGCAGGCGACAGGGAAACTATGGCTACACCTTC. The chain couples TRBV6-6 to TRBJ1-2; 7 bases map to TRBD1. CDR1 is MNHNY and CDR2 is SVGAGI in the germline V gene (reference sequence). This CDR3 has 13 amino acids. Germline trimming cut 6 bases from V and 2 bases from J; bases unmatched to any gene: 3.

This sequence joins TRBV14 and TRBJ2-1; 13 bases fit TRBD2. Germline assignment: CDR1 SGHDN and CDR2 FVKESK. The CDR3 spans 16 residues. V lost 3 bases and J lost 8; bases outside the gene matches: 7. The CDR3 nucleotides are TGTGCCAGCAGCCACCCGACTAGCGGGAGGCGCGATGAGCAGTTCTTC. Translated: CASSHPTSGRRDEQFF.

The gene calls are TRBV3-1 (or the pseudogene TRBV3-2) and TRBJ1-6; D might be TRBD1 (6 bases). This CDR3 is 14 amino acids long. CDR1 and CDR2 (germline): LGHDT, YNNKEL (reference sequence). Deletions cut 4 bases from V and 6 bases from J, with 10 bases between. The CDR3 spells CASSLQGSNSPLHF. CDR3 DNA: TGTGCCAGCAGCCTTCAGGGGAGTAATTCACCCCTCCACTTT.

V and J are TRBV7-2 and TRBJ1-1; the D is unclear. CDR3 length: 12 amino acids. V lost 1 base, J lost 11 bases, and 11 bases lay in between. Germline lookup yields CDR1 SGHTA and CDR2 FQGNSA. The CDR3 DNA reads as TGTGCCAGCAGCTTAGATGCAGGCCTCGCTTTCTTT. Residues: CASSLDAGLAFF.